The text below deals with one T cell receptor (beta chain). CD45RO-negative, CCR7-selected cells formed the naive CD8 fraction, which excluded terminally differentiated effector memory CD45RA+ cells. The data were obtained in a study of shared clonotypes between healthy human individuals. CDR3 length equals 12 residues. The germline CDR1 and CDR2 sequences are SGHAT and FQNNGV. V was clipped by 0 bases and J by 9 bases, with 6 bases between them. On sorted subsets, replicate PCRs used about 200 ng DNA, or 25,000 to 35,000 T cell genomes. Here immunoSEQ multiplex PCR was the method, and the copy in TCRdb shows in-frame clones only, minus some. The sample lists around 640,000 clones, about 95% seen once, with less than 0.12% in the top ten.

The source of this sequence is a woman in her 30s in good health. The chain recombines TRBV11-2 with TRBJ2-1; D is unclear. Sequenced input: naive CD8+ T cells sorted from blood. CDR3 sequence: CASSLEAVEQFF. The CDR3 DNA follows: TGTGCCAGCAGCTTAGAGGCCGTTGAGCAGTTCTTC.